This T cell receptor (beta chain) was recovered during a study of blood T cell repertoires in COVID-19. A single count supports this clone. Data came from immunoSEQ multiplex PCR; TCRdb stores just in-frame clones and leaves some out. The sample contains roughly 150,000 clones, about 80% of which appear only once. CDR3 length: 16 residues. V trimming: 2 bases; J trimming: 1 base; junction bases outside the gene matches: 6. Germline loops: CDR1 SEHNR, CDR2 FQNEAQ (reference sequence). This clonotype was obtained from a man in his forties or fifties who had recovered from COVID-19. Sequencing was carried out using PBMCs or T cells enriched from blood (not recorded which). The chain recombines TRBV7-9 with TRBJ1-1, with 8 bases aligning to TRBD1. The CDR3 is CASSLRAGGANTEAFF. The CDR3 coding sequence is TGTGCCAGCAGCTTAAGGGCAGGGGGCGCGAACACTGAAGCTTTCTTT.